What follows are 23 T cell receptor beta chains derived from one specimen sequenced in a study of T cells in Graves' hyperthyroidism and ophthalmopathy. TCR beta CDR3 regions were amplified from RNA transcripts. A set of HTBI primers served as the primers for a first-round RT-PCR of the TCR CDR3. TCRdb itself ran the multiplex PCR reads through MiXCR, one entry per CDR3 protein. The repertoire holds 300,000 to 450,000 distinct CDR3 sequences, roughly 25% seen once, with more than 60% in the top ten. The sample comprised blood. These receptors were collected from a man aged 45-65 years with Graves' hyperthyroidism.

The chain uses TRBV5-5 and TRBJ2-7; D is unclear. V was clipped by 2 bases and J by 0 bases, with 12 bases between them. The CDR3 length is 15 residues. Per the germline V gene, CDR1 is SGHKS and CDR2 is YYEKEE (reference sequence). CDR3 loop: CASSLRPTSSYEQYF. The CDR3 region has the DNA TGTGCCAGCAGCTTAAGACCGACCAGCTCCTACGAGCAGTACTTC.

V usage is TRBV7-3 and J usage is TRBJ1-2; TRBD1 is a possible D gene (6 bases). Trimming pared 4 bases from V and 1 base from J, leaving 13 bases between. CDR1 is SGHTA and CDR2 is FQGTGA in the germline V gene. There are 15 residues in the CDR3. CDR3 nucleotide sequence: TGTGCCAGCAGCTCAACAGGGAAGGGTAACTATGGCTACACCTTC. This gives the protein CASSSTGKGNYGYTF.

This clonotype was seen at least ten times. The J gene is TRBJ2-5, the V gene TRBV7-9; maybe TRBD2 (6 bases). The V and J ends lost 5 bases and 5 bases respectively, with 6 bases between them. This CDR3 has 11 amino acids. Germline V gene lookup returns CDR1 SEHNR and CDR2 FQNEAQ (reference sequence). CDR3 sequence (DNA): TGTGCCAGCAGCCGGGAGGAGACCCAGTACTTC. This encodes CASSREETQYF.

This clonotype has at least ten counts. The V gene is TRBV6-1, the J gene TRBJ1-1; maybe TRBD1 (6 bases). Germline CDR1 reads MNHNS; CDR2 reads SASEGT. V lost 8 bases and J 7 bases, leaving 23 bases between the germline ends. The CDR3 sequence is 15 residues long. This CDR3 reads CASGGPGSGKNEAFF. Written as DNA, the CDR3 is TGTGCCAGCGGGGGGCCTGGATCGGGGAAGAATGAAGCTTTCTTT.

This clonotype came up many times. The V and J genes are TRBV20-1 and TRBJ2-5; the match to TRBD2 covers 7 bases. With V trimmed by 1 base and J by 8 bases, 7 bases remained unmatched. The CDR3 sequence is 13 residues long. Germline values: CDR1 DFQATT, CDR2 SNEGSKA (reference sequence). CDR3 nucleotides: TGCAGTGCTAGAGCTAGCGGCGTGGACACCCAGTACTTC. It translates to CSARASGVDTQYF.

This clonotype was observed at least ten times. The chain joins TRBV20-1 to TRBJ2-4; the match to TRBD2 covers 12 bases. Per germline, CDR1 DFQATT and CDR2 SNEGSKA (reference sequence). The CDR3 extends over 13 amino acids. Trimming removed 2 bases from V and 8 bases from J; junction bases left unmatched: 1. The CDR3 sequence: CSARLAGGDIQYF. CDR3 DNA sequence: TGCAGTGCTAGACTAGCGGGAGGGGACATTCAGTACTTC.

This clonotype has ten or more counts. V gene TRBV3-1 combines with J gene TRBJ1-1, with D unresolved. The CDR3 length is 16 residues. Deletions cut 1 base from V and 1 base from J, with 13 bases between. The germline V gene has CDR1 LGHDT and CDR2 YNNKEL (reference sequence). CDR3 loop: CASSQVYREENTEAFF. In DNA form, the CDR3 reads TGTGCCAGCAGCCAAGTTTATAGGGAGGAGAACACTGAAGCTTTCTTT.

This clonotype has ten or more counts. The chain joins TRBV3-1 to TRBJ2-7; D ambiguous. CDR1 is LGHDT, CDR2 YNNKEL, per germline (reference sequence). CDR3 size: 12 residues. The V end lost 4 bases, the J end lost 7 bases, and 11 bases lay between the germline ends. As DNA, the CDR3 is TGTGCCAGCAGCCTGGTGGGTCGGGAGCAGTACTTC. Encoded protein: CASSLVGREQYF.

The chain uses TRBV7-9 and TRBJ2-5; 7 nucleotides match TRBD1. V trimming: 2 bases; J trimming: 5 bases; junction bases outside the gene matches: 5. Germline V gene data show CDR1 as SEHNR and CDR2 as FQNEAQ (reference sequence). CDR3 length: 14 residues. CDR3 DNA sequence: TGTGCCAGCAGCTTACTAAGGGGGCAGGAGACCCAGTACTTC. This sequence encodes CASSLLRGQETQYF.

The chain joins TRBV24-1 to TRBJ2-3; TRBD2 matches 7 bases. The germline V gene has CDR1 KGHDR and CDR2 SFDVKD. The CDR3 consists of 18 residues. The ends lost 1 base at V and 3 bases at J; junction bases unmatched: 12. The chain's CDR3 is CATSDFEASGVSTDTQYF. The CDR3 region has the DNA TGTGCCACCAGTGATTTCGAGGCTAGCGGAGTGAGTACAGATACGCAGTATTTT.

As regards this clonotype: Germline is not matched at one junction end, which may reflect a read error. The chain combines TRBV6-2 or TRBV6-3 with TRBJ2-5; TRBD2 matches 9 bases. The CDR3 spans 13 residues. Per the germline V gene, CDR1 is MNHEY and CDR2 is SVGEGT. CDR3 in amino acids: CASSKTSGETRYF. CDR3 nucleotide sequence: TGTGCCAGCAGTAAGACTAGCGGTGAGACCCGGTACTTC.

This clonotype has at least ten counts. This chain uses TRBV18 with TRBJ2-3; D remains unclear. V gave up 2 bases and J gave up 2 bases, with 11 bases separating them. CDR3 size: 15 residues. Germline CDR1 is KGHSH and CDR2 is LQKENI. The chain's CDR3 is CASSPSSQNTDTQYF. CDR3 coding DNA: TGTGCCAGCTCACCATCTTCACAGAACACAGATACGCAGTATTTT.

In this sample, this clonotype turned up many times. The chain links TRBV6-1 to TRBJ2-7; perhaps TRBD1 as D (8 bases). The CDR3 consists of 15 residues. Trimming left V 1 base short and J 6 bases short, with 16 bases between. The germline gives CDR1 MNHNS, CDR2 SASEGT. The CDR3 DNA reads TGTGCCAGCAGTGAAGAGGCGGGAGACAGGGGCGAGCAGTACTTC. Protein product: CASSEEAGDRGEQYF.

The chain carries TRBV5-1 and TRBJ1-1; 10 bases line up with TRBD1. Trimming cost V 4 bases and J 0 bases; bases outside gene matches: 6. CDR3 length equals 16 residues. Germline CDR1 SGHRS, CDR2 YFSETQ. The CDR3 DNA sequence: TGCGCCAGCAGCACGGGACAGGGGCAGATGAACACTGAAGCTTTCTTT. Translating gives CASSTGQGQMNTEAFF.

This clonotype was observed a few times. The CDR3 region is CASSGDLGETQYF. DNA of the CDR3: TGTGCCAGCAGTGGGGACCTGGGAGAGACCCAGTACTTC. The genes are TRBV7-6 and TRBJ2-5; D is possibly TRBD1 or TRBD2 (5 bases each). V lost 6 bases and J 4 bases, leaving 12 bases between the germline ends. The germline gives CDR1 SGHVS, CDR2 FNYEAQ. The CDR3 sequence is 13 residues long.

This clonotype was seen more than once but under ten times. The chain recombines TRBV20-1 with TRBJ2-2; D ambiguous. The V gene's germline CDR1 is DFQATT and CDR2 SNEGSKA (reference sequence). This CDR3 region has 11 residues. Trimming shortened V by 2 bases and J by 7 bases, and 5 bases separated the two germline ends. This chain's CDR3 is CSARNDGELFF. The CDR3 coding sequence is TGCAGTGCTAGAAACGACGGGGAGCTGTTTTTT.

This clonotype was seen more than once but under ten times. The chain couples TRBV7-8 to TRBJ1-3; D might be TRBD1 (5 bases). Germline V CDR1 and CDR2: SGHVS, FQNEAQ. CDR3 length: 16 residues. V dropped 1 base and J dropped 0 bases, with 10 bases sitting between them. This CDR3 is CASSLDQGSSGNTIYF. CDR3 DNA: TGTGCCAGCAGCTTAGATCAGGGTAGCTCTGGAAACACCATATATTTT.

In its sample, this clonotype was seen a few times. This chain joins TRBV20-1 and TRBJ2-7, with TRBD2 matching over 10 bases. This CDR3 has 15 residues. With 4 bases clipped from V and 3 bases from J, the junction kept 9 bases outside the gene matches. The germline V gene encodes CDR1 DFQATT and CDR2 SNEGSKA (reference sequence). CDR3 bases: TGCAGTGCTATAAGCCTAGCGGGAGCCCACTACGAGCAGTACTTC. Its translation is CSAISLAGAHYEQYF.

This clonotype has just one count. The chain combines TRBV30 with TRBJ2-3; 12 nucleotides match TRBD2. CDR3 length: 18 residues. Germline V gene lookup returns CDR1 GTSNPN and CDR2 SVGIG (reference sequence). The J segment lost 0 bases and the V segment lost 1 base, leaving 8 bases of the junction unmatched. In DNA form, the CDR3 reads TGTGCCTGGAGTGGGCTAGCGGGAGGGTCCGTGAGCACAGATACGCAGTATTTT. It is translated as CAWSGLAGGSVSTDTQYF.

J is TRBJ1-2 and V is TRBV7-2; D remains unclear. The V and J ends lost 0 bases and 3 bases respectively, with 8 bases between them. Germline-derived CDR1 and CDR2 are SGHTA and FQGNSA. The CDR3 totals 14 residues. The CDR3 bases are TGTGCCAGCAGCTTAGCCCCAGGAGACTATGGCTACACCTTC. Protein product: CASSLAPGDYGYTF.

This chain joins TRBV24-1 and TRBJ2-2; no firm D call. CDR3 size: 14 residues. Germline V lookup: CDR1 KGHDR, CDR2 SFDVKD. Trimming left V 0 bases short and J 3 bases short, with 4 bases between. The CDR3 DNA sequence: TGTGCCACCAGTGATTTGCGGGACACCGGGGAGCTGTTTTTT. Translated: CATSDLRDTGELFF.

This clonotype was seen more than once but under ten times. The gene calls are TRBV29-1 and TRBJ1-1, with TRBD1 matching 7 bases. CDR1 is SQVTM and CDR2 is ANQGSEA in the germline V gene. V lost 4 bases to trimming and J lost 5 bases; unmatched junction nucleotides: 7. The CDR3 is made up of 13 amino acids. CDR3 sequence (DNA): TGCAGCGTTGCTCTAGGGGGCGCGACTGAAGCTTTCTTT. Translation: CSVALGGATEAFF.

In this sample, this clonotype turned up many times. V is TRBV6-2 or TRBV6-3 and J is TRBJ2-7; D is unclear. CDR3 size: 14 residues. V was cut by 3 bases and J by 0 bases, with 9 bases left in between. Germline CDR1 and CDR2: MNHEY and SVGEGT. CDR3 DNA sequence: TGTGCCAGCAGTTATCGTCCTAACTCCTACGAGCAGTACTTC. The encoded protein is CASSYRPNSYEQYF.